The clone carrying this TCR beta chain was counted only a few times. The antigen remains undetermined. Of the isolated RNA, all was reverse transcribed, and so the sequenced material was expressed TCRB transcripts. Average reads for naive, central memory and regulatory T cell samples were several million. The repertoire was sequenced with immunoSEQ multiplex PCR; TCRdb's copy has only in-frame clones and lacks some. The table records about 370,000 clones, around 10% of them present only once. After removal of 1 base from V and 4 bases from J, the junction contained 7 bases not matched to a gene. The CDR3 runs to 15 residues. Germline V gene data show CDR1 as SGHRS and CDR2 as YFSETQ. This sample is part of a study of beta chain features in type 1 diabetes. Purity above 98% was achieved in all sorted populations. General study points: The naive, central memory and Treg TCRB repertoires of patients appeared to be more similar to one another than those of healthy donors. Among patients with Type 1 diabetes, TCRB CDR3s were moderately but significantly shorter in every one of the four CD4+ subsets. An over-representation of cells with high TCR expression could result from cDNA sequencing.

The chain carries TRBV5-1 and TRBJ2-7, with TRBD2 matching 8 bases. This TCR derives from a man aged 25-45 years with type 1 diabetes. The specimen sequenced was central memory CD4+ T cells from blood. Here the CDR3 reads CASSLMSGSTYEQYF. In DNA form, the CDR3 reads TGCGCCAGCAGCTTGATGAGCGGGAGCACGTACGAGCAGTACTTC.